These 10 T cell receptor beta chains came from one sample sequenced in a study of graft-versus-host responses after intestinal transplantation. Using immunoSEQ multiplex PCR, the repertoire was profiled, and TCRdb retains in-frame clones only, with some absent. The repertoire holds about 21,000 clones, with 75% to 90% as singletons. Sequencing was performed on PBMCs, taken roughly ten weeks after intestinal transplantation. The receptors derive from a human patient who received an intestinal transplant, so some T cells may come from the graft donor.

The chain employs TRBV19 and TRBJ1-1; D ambiguous. The CDR3 extends over 13 amino acids. The germline V gene has CDR1 LNHDA and CDR2 SQIVND (reference sequence). Between the trimmed V and J ends, which lost 7 bases and 0 bases, there was a span of 9 bases. The CDR3 region is CASNAAMNTEAFF. The DNA of the CDR3 is TGTGCCAGTAACGCGGCCATGAACACTGAAGCTTTCTTT.

Comments on this clone: The sample has other DNA sequences that encode this CDR3 too. V usage is TRBV5-1 and J usage is TRBJ2-7; D remains unclear. Germline CDR1 SGHRS, CDR2 YFSETQ. Trimming stripped 0 bases from V and 2 bases from J, with 9 bases between. The length of the CDR3 is 14 residues. The CDR3 nucleotides are TGCGCCAGCAGCTTGGGGCGAACGACCTACGAGCAGTACTTC. It is translated as CASSLGRTTYEQYF. The full variable domain, its missing parts supplied by reference TRBV5-1 and TRBJ2-7, is KAGVTQTPRYLIKTRGQQVTLSCSPISGHRSVSWYQQTPGQGLQFLFEYFSETQRNKGNFPGRFSGRQFSNSRSEMNVSTLELGDSALYLCASSLGRTTYEQYFGPGTRLTVT.

The chain carries TRBV21-1 and TRBJ2-4; the table's D call TRBD1 went unverified against the DNA. TRBV21-1 is termed a pseudogene. CDR3 size: 11 residues. The DNA of the CDR3 is TGTGCCAGCTACAGGGAAAACATTCAGTACTTC. Protein product: CASYRENIQYF.

V and J are TRBV4-3 and TRBJ1-2, with 10 positions matching TRBD1. This CDR3 contains 16 residues. The germline CDR1 and CDR2 sequences are LGHNA and YSLEER. With V trimmed by 0 bases and J by 2 bases, 3 bases remained unmatched. CDR3 sequence reads: CASSQEGGQGNYGYTF. CDR3 coding DNA: TGCGCCAGCAGCCAAGAAGGGGGACAGGGGAACTATGGCTACACCTTC.

The chain is built from TRBV14 and TRBJ2-7; no definite D call. The CDR3 is 15 residues long. CDR1 is SGHDN, CDR2 FVKESK, per germline. V lost 0 bases, J lost 5 bases, and 14 bases lay in between. CDR3 region: CASSQDLVRAHEQYF. CDR3 sequence (DNA): TGTGCCAGCAGCCAAGATCTTGTAAGGGCCCACGAGCAGTACTTC.

This chain uses TRBV11-3 with TRBJ2-2; 11 bases are a match to TRBD2. The CDR3 has 16 residues. V lost 5 bases, J lost 7 bases, and 9 bases stayed unmatched. Per the germline V gene, CDR1 is SGHNT and CDR2 is YENEEA. The CDR3 DNA reads as TGTGCCAGCAGCGGTAGCGGGGGGGGCCGGGTCGGGGAGCTGTTTTTT. Translated: CASSGSGGGRVGELFF. The variable domain in full, completed from reference TRBV11-3 and TRBJ2-2, reads EAGVVQSPRYKIIEKKQPVAFWCNPISGHNTLYWYLQNLGQGPELLIRYENEEAVDDSQLPKDRFSAERLKGVDSTLKIQPAELGDSAVYLCASSGSGGGRVGELFFGEGSRLTVL.

The chain carries TRBV5-1 and TRBJ2-1; D is unclear. Looked up from germline, CDR1 is SGHRS and CDR2 is YFSETQ. V was shortened by 3 bases and J by 9 bases, with 13 bases between the two germline ends. The CDR3 has 13 amino acids. DNA of the CDR3: TGCGCCAGCAGCTCCCGTACCGAGGCTGAGCAGTTCTTC. Its protein is CASSSRTEAEQFF.

In its sample, this clone was seen a few times. This chain connects TRBV6-4 to TRBJ2-2, with unresolved D. CDR1 and CDR2 (germline): MRHNA, SNTAGT. Trimming stripped 3 bases from V and 1 base from J, with 3 bases between. This CDR3 has 13 residues. In DNA, the CDR3 is TGTGCCAGCAGTGAAGGGAACACCGGGGAGCTGTTTTTT. Residues: CASSEGNTGELFF.

The chain couples TRBV7-9 to TRBJ2-7; 8 nucleotides line up with TRBD2. Germline V gene sequence: CDR1 SEHNR, CDR2 FQNEAQ (reference sequence). The CDR3 covers 13 residues. After removal of 5 bases from V and 3 bases from J, the junction contained 3 bases not matched to a gene. The CDR3 loop is CASSPGGNYEQYF. In nucleotides, the CDR3 is TGTGCCAGCAGCCCGGGAGGGAACTACGAGCAGTACTTC.

The sample holds a few counts of this clone. This chain joins TRBV9 and TRBJ1-2; D gene ambiguous. V was clipped by 4 bases and J by 1 base, with 14 bases between them. The CDR3 sequence is 15 residues long. Germline lookup yields CDR1 SGDLS and CDR2 YYNGEE. The CDR3 region has the DNA TGTGCCAGCAGCTCCCCGGAATCCTTTAACTATGGCTACACCTTC. The encoded protein is CASSSPESFNYGYTF.